This T cell receptor beta chain was obtained from a study of early T cells in non-severe SARS-CoV-2 infection (dated by TCRdb to the early 2020s). The study in broad terms: Because TCR sequencing relied on bulk RNA taken from unsorted whole blood, pairing of alpha and beta chains was not possible.

What the research found in general, with its limitations: VDJdb matching was skewed toward anti-spike CD8 responses, so virus-specific expansions were likely underestimated and private and CD4 specificities were missed.

The library came from 5' RACE. The sample was run on a NextSeq 500. Unique molecular identifiers were attached to individual cDNA molecules in the TCR library protocol so that sequencing error and PCR bias could be corrected. Both TCR alpha and beta chains were sequenced, and tight co-correlation was observed between alpha and beta sequence abundances in each sample. The study's own analysis went as follows. Decombinator V4 was used to annotate TCR sequences for V gene, J gene and CDR3. TCRs were defined as expanded if a significant change between any two time points was detected under a Poisson model with p below 0.0001. TCR abundances were normalised to the total number of TCRs sequenced in each sample and reported as counts per million. TRAV1-2 paired with TRAJ12, TRAJ20 or TRAJ33 defined MAIT TCRs, while TRAV10 paired with TRAJ18 defined iNKT TCRs. VDJdb, accessed 1 November 2021, was searched for CMV, EBV and SARS-CoV-2 annotated TCRs, with TCRs annotated for multiple antigens excluded. TCRdb reanalyzed the raw reads on its own, using fastp at Q25 for trimming and MiXCR for clone calling, and kept in-frame beta chains. Duplicate CDR3 protein sequences are folded into a single record with the most common DNA and genes. TCRdb's processing, not the study's, gives the V and J calls here. Within this sample are roughly 50,000 distinct CDR3 sequences, with less than 9.5% of them counted one time only. Of the sample, over 9.5% is held by the ten largest clones.

As concerns this clonotype: Its antigen is not yet known. Base qualities were left out, and no much larger clone turns up one base away.

A case-control design nested within a healthcare worker cohort in London, UK, was used, with weekly nasopharyngeal swab PCR tests and blood sampling performed. Healthcare workers were recruited during the week of the UK lockdown, between 23 and 31 March 2020, and followed weekly for up to about 15 weeks. V is pared back by 3 bases and J by 0 bases, with 9 bases lying between the germline termini. The germline V gene provides CDR1 KGHSH and CDR2 LQKENI. The CDR3 contains 15 residues, cysteine and phenylalanine counted. The entry retains the CDR3 DNA only, 45 bases that are in frame from base 1. This receptor was identified in an adult who was a healthcare worker with PCR-confirmed SARS-CoV-2 infection or an uninfected control (not recorded which). Rearrangement joined TRBV18 to TRBJ1-3; no D gene call is confident. The material sequenced was whole blood, taken at baseline. The CDR3 reads CASSPAHSSGNTIYF. The nucleotide sequence is given as TGTGCCAGCTCACCCGCGCATTCCTCTGGAAACACCATATATTTT.